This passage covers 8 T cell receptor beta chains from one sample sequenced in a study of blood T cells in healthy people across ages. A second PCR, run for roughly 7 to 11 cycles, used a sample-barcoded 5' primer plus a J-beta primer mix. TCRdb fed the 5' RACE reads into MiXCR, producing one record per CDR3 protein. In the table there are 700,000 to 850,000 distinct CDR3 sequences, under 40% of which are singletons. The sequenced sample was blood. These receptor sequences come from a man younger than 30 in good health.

The CDR3, as DNA: TGTGCCAGTAGTCTTGGATCAGGGCCCAATGAGCAGTTCTTC. Encoded protein: CASSLGSGPNEQFF. The chain links TRBV19 to TRBJ2-1, with D perhaps matching TRBD1 (5 bases). Germline V gene sequence: CDR1 LNHDA, CDR2 SQIVND (reference sequence). The CDR3 consists of 14 residues. Trimming took off 5 bases at V and 6 bases at J, with 14 bases between the two ends.

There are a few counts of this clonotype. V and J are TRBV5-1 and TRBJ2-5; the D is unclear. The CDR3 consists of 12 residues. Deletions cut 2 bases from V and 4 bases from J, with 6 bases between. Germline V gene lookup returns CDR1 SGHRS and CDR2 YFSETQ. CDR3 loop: CASSFEAETQYF. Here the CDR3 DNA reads TGCGCCAGCAGCTTCGAGGCAGAGACCCAGTACTTC.

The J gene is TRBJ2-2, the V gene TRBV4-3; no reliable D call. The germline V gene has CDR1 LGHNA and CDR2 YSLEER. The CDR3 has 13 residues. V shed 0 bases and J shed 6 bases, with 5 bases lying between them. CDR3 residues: CASSQDYSGELFF. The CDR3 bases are TGCGCCAGCAGCCAAGATTATTCCGGGGAGCTGTTTTTT.

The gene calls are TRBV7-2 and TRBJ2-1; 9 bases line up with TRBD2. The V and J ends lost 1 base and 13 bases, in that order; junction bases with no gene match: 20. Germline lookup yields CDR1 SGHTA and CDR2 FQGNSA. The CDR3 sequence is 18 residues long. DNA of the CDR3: TGTGCCAGCAGCTTAGTGGGTCGCGGGGGGGCCGAGGTTGAGACCCAGTTCTTC. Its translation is CASSLVGRGGAEVETQFF. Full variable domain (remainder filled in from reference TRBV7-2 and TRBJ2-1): GAGVSQSPSNKVTEKGKDVELRCDPISGHTALYWYRQSLGQGLEFLIYFQGNSAPDKSGLPSDRFSAERTGGSVSTLTIQRTQQEDSAVYLCASSLVGRGGAEVETQFFGPGTRLTVL.

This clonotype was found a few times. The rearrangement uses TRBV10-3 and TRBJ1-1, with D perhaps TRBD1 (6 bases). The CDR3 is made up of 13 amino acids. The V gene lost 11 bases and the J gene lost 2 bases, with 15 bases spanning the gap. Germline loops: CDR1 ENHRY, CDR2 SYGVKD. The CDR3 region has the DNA TGTGCCGCTGACACAGGGCTAAACACTGAAGCTTTCTTT. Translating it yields CAADTGLNTEAFF.

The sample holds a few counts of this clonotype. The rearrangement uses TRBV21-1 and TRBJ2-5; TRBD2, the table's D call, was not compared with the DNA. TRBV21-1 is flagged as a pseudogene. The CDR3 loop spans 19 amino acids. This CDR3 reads CASSKDGPMVRWRTETQYF. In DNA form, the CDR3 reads TGTGCCAGCAGCAAAGATGGTCCAATGGTGAGATGGAGGACGGAGACCCAGTACTTC.

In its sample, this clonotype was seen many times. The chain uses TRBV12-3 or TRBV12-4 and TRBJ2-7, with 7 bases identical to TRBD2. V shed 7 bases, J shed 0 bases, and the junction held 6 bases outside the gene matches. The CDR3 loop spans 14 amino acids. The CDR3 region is CASNLGGGSYEQYF. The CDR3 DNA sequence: TGTGCCAGCAATCTTGGGGGGGGCTCCTACGAGCAGTACTTC.

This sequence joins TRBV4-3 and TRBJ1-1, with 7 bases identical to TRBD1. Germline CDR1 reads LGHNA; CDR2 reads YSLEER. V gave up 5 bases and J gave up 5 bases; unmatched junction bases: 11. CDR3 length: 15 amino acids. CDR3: CASSSDPGGSTEAFF. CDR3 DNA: TGCGCCAGCAGCTCCGATCCAGGGGGAAGTACTGAAGCTTTCTTT.